Each of the 14 T cell receptor beta chains below was sequenced from the same sample in a study of T cells in Graves' hyperthyroidism and ophthalmopathy. Amplification targeted TCR beta CDR3 regions from RNA transcripts. The primer set for the first-round RT-PCR of the TCR CDR3 was HTBI. MiXCR, run by TCRdb on the multiplex PCR reads, gives a single entry per CDR3 protein. Seen here are 650,000 to 800,000 distinct CDR3 sequences, less than 45% observed once, and the top ten hold about 7%. Sequenced input: peripheral blood or thyroid tissue (not recorded which). Source of these receptors: an adult man with Graves' disease, either hyperthyroidism or ophthalmopathy (not recorded which).

This clonotype was seen many times. The chain links TRBV20-1 to TRBJ1-1; 10 positions agree with TRBD1. CDR3 length: 16 residues. The V gene end was trimmed by 2 bases and the J gene end by 0 bases; junction bases not matched to a gene: 6. Germline assignment: CDR1 DFQATT and CDR2 SNEGSKA (reference sequence). DNA for the CDR3: TGCAGTGCTAGACCGGGACAGGGGAACCTGAACACTGAAGCTTTCTTT. It yields the protein CSARPGQGNLNTEAFF.

This clonotype was detected a few times. The V call is TRBV10-3, the J call TRBJ2-2, with 9 bases matching TRBD2. The germline V gene has CDR1 ENHRY and CDR2 SYGVKD. The ends lost 10 bases at V and 3 bases at J; junction bases unmatched: 9. This CDR3 comprises 15 residues. This CDR3 reads CATAGGGAHTGELFF. Written as DNA, the CDR3 is TGTGCCACCGCGGGAGGGGGGGCGCACACCGGGGAGCTGTTTTTT.

In its sample, this clonotype was seen once. Here the CDR3 omits its conserved ending phenylalanine or tryptophan, so a read error is the likely source. CDR3 DNA sequence: TGCAGCGTTGACCCTAGCGGGAGAGAGACCCAGTACTCC. Amino acids: CSVDPSGRETQYS. The chain employs TRBV29-1 and TRBJ2-5; 10 bases line up with TRBD2. The V gene end was trimmed by 3 bases and the J gene end by 4 bases; junction bases not matched to a gene: 2. Looked up from germline, CDR1 is SQVTM and CDR2 is ANQGSEA. The CDR3 contains 13 residues.

V usage is TRBV24-1 and J usage is TRBJ2-5; possible D gene TRBD2, 6 bases. Per the germline V gene, CDR1 is KGHDR and CDR2 is SFDVKD. Deletions cut 5 bases from V and 4 bases from J, with 13 bases between. The length of the CDR3 is 14 residues. This chain's CDR3 is CATSANLGGETQYF. The CDR3 DNA reads as TGTGCCACCAGTGCCAACCTGGGAGGAGAGACCCAGTACTTC.

Remarks on this clonotype: Since a much larger clone is just one base distant, this may be a read error. This chain uses TRBV20-1 with TRBJ2-5; no reliable D call. Germline V gives CDR1 DFQATT, CDR2 SNEGSKA (reference sequence). V lost 3 bases and J lost 2, with 7 bases in between. CDR3 size: 12 residues. This chain's CDR3 is CSASGPQETQYF. CDR3 nucleotide sequence: TGCAGTGCTAGTGGGCCGCAAGAGACCCAGTACTTC.

This clonotype was seen ten or more times. This chain links TRBV29-1 with TRBJ1-2; tentatively, D is TRBD1 (6 bases). The V gene's germline CDR1 is SQVTM and CDR2 ANQGSEA. V lost 3 bases to trimming and J lost 2 bases, with 10 bases between them. The CDR3 has 13 amino acids. CDR3 loop: CSVEGALNYGYTF. The CDR3 region has the DNA TGCAGCGTTGAGGGGGCGTTAAACTATGGCTACACCTTC.

This chain connects TRBV9 to TRBJ2-2; D is perhaps TRBD1 (5 bases). The CDR3 covers 16 residues. Trimming stripped 0 bases from V and 3 bases from J, with 12 bases between. Germline CDR1 and CDR2: SGDLS and YYNGEE. The CDR3 bases are TGTGCCAGCAGCGTAGAAGGGGCCTCCCACACCGGGGAGCTGTTTTTT. This gives the protein CASSVEGASHTGELFF.

This clonotype was counted a few times. The chain links TRBV5-1 to TRBJ2-7, with D tentatively TRBD1 (6 bases). CDR3 length equals 13 residues. Germline loops: CDR1 SGHRS, CDR2 YFSETQ. V shed 4 bases and J shed 5 bases, with 13 bases lying between them. CDR3 protein: CASSLQGSHEQYF. The CDR3 DNA reads as TGCGCCAGCAGCCTACAGGGTAGCCACGAGCAGTACTTC.

A note on this clonotype: The junction shows a germline mismatch at one end, possibly a read error. This chain connects TRBV20-1 to TRBJ1-2, with TRBD1 as a possible D gene (6 bases). Germline lookup yields CDR1 DFQATT and CDR2 SNEGSKA (reference sequence). This CDR3 comprises 14 residues. CDR3 residues: CSARDGRGVYGYIF. CDR3 DNA sequence: TGCAGTGCTAGAGATGGAAGGGGGGTCTATGGCTACATCTTC.

This clonotype appeared many times. The chain recombines TRBV7-8 with TRBJ1-3; no definite D call. Per germline, CDR1 SGHVS and CDR2 FQNEAQ. V lost 0 bases to trimming and J lost 2 bases, with 11 bases between them. The CDR3 extends over 16 amino acids. CDR3 sequence: CASSLAGGSTGNTIYF. In DNA form, the CDR3 reads TGTGCCAGCAGCTTAGCAGGCGGTTCGACTGGAAACACCATATATTTT.

Here the CDR3 reads CASLGQAYEQYF. CDR3 DNA: TGCGCCAGCCTTGGACAGGCCTACGAGCAGTACTTC. This chain links TRBV10-1 with TRBJ2-7; TRBD1 aligns across 7 bases. The CDR3 has 12 amino acids. Trimming took 8 bases from V and 2 from J; bases not matched to a gene: 3. CDR1 is WNHNN and CDR2 is SYGVQD in the germline V gene (reference sequence).

This clonotype was seen once. The junction departs from the called germline gene at one end, perhaps through a read error. The chain employs TRBV20-1 and TRBJ1-6, with D perhaps matching TRBD1 (6 bases). The CDR3 has 17 amino acids. Per the germline V gene, CDR1 is DFQATT and CDR2 is SNEGSKA (reference sequence). For the CDR3, the DNA is TGCAGTGCTAGAATGCAGATGGGGGGGGCGCTTAATTCACCCCTCAACTTT. It translates to CSARMQMGGALNSPLNF.

This clonotype was seen many times. The CDR3 nucleotides are TGTGCCAGCAGCGTACAGGCTGGGGCCAACGTCCTGACTTTC. Translation gives CASSVQAGANVLTF. The V gene is TRBV9, the J gene TRBJ2-6, with no clear D. Trimming removed 1 base from V and 2 bases from J, with 4 bases in between. CDR3 length equals 14 residues. Germline values: CDR1 SGDLS, CDR2 YYNGEE.

This clonotype was seen repeatedly, ten times or more. The chain joins TRBV6-5 to TRBJ1-4, with 7 bases matching TRBD1. Germline CDR1 and CDR2: MNHEY and SVGAGI. V lost 6 bases to trimming and J lost 11 bases; unmatched junction nucleotides: 6. CDR3 length: 12 amino acids. The DNA of the CDR3 is TGTGCCAGCAGGTCGACAGGGAAGAAACTGTTTTTT. It encodes CASRSTGKKLFF.